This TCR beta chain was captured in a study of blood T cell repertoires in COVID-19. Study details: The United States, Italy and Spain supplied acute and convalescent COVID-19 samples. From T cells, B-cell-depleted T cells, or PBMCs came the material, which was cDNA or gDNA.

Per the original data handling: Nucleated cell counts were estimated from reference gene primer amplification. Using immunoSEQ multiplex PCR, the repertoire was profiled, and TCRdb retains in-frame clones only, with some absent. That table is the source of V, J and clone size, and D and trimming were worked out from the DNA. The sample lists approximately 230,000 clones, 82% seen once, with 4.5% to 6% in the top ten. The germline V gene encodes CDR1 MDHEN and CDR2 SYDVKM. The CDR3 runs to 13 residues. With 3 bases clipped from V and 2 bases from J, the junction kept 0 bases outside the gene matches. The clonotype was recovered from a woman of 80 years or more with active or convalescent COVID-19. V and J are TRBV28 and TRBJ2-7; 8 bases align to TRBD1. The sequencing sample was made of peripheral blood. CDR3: CASSLTGAYEQYF. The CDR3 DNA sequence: TGTGCCAGCAGTTTGACAGGGGCCTACGAGCAGTACTTC.